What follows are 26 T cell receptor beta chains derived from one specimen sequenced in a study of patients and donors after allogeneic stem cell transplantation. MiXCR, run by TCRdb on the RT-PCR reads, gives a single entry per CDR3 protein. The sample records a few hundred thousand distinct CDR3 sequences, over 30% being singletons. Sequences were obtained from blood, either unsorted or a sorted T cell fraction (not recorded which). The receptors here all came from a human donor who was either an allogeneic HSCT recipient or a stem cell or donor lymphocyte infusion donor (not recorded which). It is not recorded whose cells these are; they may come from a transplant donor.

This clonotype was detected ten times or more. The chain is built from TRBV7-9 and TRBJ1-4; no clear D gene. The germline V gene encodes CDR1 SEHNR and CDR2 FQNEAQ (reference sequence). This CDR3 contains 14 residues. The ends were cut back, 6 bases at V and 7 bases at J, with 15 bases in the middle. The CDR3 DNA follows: TGTGCCAGCAGGCCCGTATTGGAGCGTGAAAAACTGTTTTTT. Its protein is CASRPVLEREKLFF.

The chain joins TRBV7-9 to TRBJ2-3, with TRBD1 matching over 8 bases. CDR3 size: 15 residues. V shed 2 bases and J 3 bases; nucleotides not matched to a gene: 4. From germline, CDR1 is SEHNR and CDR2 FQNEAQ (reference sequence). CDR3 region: CASSLTGQATDTQYF. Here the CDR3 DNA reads TGTGCCAGCAGCTTAACGGGACAGGCTACAGATACGCAGTATTTT.

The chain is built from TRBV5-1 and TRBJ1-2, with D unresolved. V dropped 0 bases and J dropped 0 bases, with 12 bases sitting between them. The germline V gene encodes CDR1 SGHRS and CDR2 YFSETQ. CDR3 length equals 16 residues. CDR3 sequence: CASSLVPGTPNYGYTF. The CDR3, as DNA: TGCGCCAGCAGCTTGGTTCCAGGAACGCCTAACTATGGCTACACCTTC.

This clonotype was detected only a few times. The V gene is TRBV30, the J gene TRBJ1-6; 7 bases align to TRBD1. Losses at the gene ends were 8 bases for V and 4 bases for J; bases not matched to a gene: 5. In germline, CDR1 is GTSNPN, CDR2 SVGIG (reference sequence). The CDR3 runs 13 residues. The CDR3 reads CAHKGQYNSPLHF. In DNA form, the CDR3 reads TGTGCCCACAAGGGACAGTATAATTCACCCCTCCACTTT.

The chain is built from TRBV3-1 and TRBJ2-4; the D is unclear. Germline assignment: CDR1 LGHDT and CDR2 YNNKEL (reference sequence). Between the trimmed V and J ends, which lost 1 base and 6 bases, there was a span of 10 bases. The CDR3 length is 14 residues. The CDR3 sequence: CASSQGPGRNIQYF. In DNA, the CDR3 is TGTGCCAGCAGCCAAGGGCCAGGAAGAAACATTCAGTACTTC.

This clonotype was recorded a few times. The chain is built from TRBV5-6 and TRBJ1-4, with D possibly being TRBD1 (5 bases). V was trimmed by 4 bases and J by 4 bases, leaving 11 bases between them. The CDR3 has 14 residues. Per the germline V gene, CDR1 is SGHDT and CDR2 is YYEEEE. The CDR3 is CASSTGPSNEKLFF. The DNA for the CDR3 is TGTGCCAGCAGCACGGGACCGAGTAATGAAAAACTGTTTTTT.

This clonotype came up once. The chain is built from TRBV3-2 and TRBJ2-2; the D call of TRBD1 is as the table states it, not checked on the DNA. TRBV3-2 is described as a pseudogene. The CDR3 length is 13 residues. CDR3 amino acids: CAHGQTNTGELFF. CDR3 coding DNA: TGTGCCCACGGACAGACGAACACCGGGGAGCTGTTTTTT.

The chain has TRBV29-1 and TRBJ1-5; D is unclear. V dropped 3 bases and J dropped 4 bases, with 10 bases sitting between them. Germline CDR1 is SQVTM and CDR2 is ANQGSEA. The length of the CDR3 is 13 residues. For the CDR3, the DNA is TGCAGCGTTGAGGTGGGCAGGAATCAGCCCCAGCATTTT. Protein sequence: CSVEVGRNQPQHF.

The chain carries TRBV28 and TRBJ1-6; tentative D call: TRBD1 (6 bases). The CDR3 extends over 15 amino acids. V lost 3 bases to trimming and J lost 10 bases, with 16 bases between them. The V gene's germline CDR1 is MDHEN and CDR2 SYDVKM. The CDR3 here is CASSFGGLKASPLHF. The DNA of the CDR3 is TGTGCCAGCAGTTTCGGGGGGCTAAAAGCGTCACCCCTCCACTTT.

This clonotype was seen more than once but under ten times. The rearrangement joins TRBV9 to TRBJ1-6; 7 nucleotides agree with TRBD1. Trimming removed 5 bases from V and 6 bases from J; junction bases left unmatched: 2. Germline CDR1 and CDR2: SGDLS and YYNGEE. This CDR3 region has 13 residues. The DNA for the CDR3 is TGTGCCAGCAGTGGACAGGTTAATTCACCCCTCCACTTT. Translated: CASSGQVNSPLHF.

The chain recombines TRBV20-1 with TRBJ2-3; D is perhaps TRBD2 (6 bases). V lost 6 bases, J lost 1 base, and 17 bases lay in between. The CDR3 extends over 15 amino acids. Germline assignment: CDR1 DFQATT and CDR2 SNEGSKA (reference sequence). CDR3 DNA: TGCAGTGCAAACCGCCGTAGCGGAGGCACAGATACGCAGTATTTT. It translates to CSANRRSGGTDTQYF.

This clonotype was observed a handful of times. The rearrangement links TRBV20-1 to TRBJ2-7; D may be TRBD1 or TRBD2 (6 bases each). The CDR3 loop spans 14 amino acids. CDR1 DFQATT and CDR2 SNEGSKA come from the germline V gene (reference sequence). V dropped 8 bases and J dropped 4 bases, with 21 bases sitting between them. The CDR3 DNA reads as TGCAGTCAGGGGCGCTCCACTGGGAGGTACGAGCAGTACTTC. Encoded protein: CSQGRSTGRYEQYF.

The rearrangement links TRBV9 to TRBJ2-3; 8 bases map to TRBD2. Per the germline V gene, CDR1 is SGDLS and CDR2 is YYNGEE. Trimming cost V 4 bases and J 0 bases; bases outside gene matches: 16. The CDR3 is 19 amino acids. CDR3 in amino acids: CASSFGPLGGGTSTDTQYF. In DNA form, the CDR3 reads TGTGCCAGCAGCTTCGGGCCATTAGGCGGGGGGACCAGCACAGATACGCAGTATTTT. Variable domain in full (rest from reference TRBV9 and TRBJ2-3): DSGVTQTPKHLITATGQRVTLRCSPRSGDLSVYWYQQSLDQGLQFLIQYYNGEERAKGNILERFSAQQFPDLHSELNLSSLELGDSALYFCASSFGPLGGGTSTDTQYFGPGTRLTVL.

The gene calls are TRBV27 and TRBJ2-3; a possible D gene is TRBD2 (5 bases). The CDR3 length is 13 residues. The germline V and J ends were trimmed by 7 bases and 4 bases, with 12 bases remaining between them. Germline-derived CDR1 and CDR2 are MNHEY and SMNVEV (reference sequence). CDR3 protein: CASTTVGADTQYF. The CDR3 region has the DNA TGTGCCAGCACGACGGTGGGAGCAGATACGCAGTATTTT.

The DNA for the CDR3 is TGTGCCAGCAGCCCAGCGAATGTGAACACTGAAGCTTTCTTT. Its protein product is CASSPANVNTEAFF. The chain is built from TRBV7-2 and TRBJ1-1; D call uncertain. Germline V gives CDR1 SGHTA, CDR2 FQGNSA. This CDR3 comprises 14 residues. The V and J ends lost 5 bases and 0 bases respectively, with 10 bases between them.

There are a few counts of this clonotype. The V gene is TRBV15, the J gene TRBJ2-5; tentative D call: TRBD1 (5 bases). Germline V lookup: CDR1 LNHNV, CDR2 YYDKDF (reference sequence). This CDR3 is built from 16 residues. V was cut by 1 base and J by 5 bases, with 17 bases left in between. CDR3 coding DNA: TGTGCCACCAGCAGAGGGGCAGGGATGAGCAAGGAGACCCAGTACTTC. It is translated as CATSRGAGMSKETQYF.

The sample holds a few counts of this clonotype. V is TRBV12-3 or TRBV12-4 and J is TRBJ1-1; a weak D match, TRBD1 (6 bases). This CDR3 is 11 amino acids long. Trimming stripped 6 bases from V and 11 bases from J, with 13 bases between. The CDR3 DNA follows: TGTGCCAGCAGGCGACAGGCAACCGCTTTCTTT. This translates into CASRRQATAFF.

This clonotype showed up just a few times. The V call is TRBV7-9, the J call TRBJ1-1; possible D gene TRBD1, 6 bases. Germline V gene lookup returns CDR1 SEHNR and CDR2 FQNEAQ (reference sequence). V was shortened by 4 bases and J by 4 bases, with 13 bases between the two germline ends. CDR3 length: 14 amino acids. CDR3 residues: CASSSTQGSTEAFF. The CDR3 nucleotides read TGTGCCAGCAGCTCAACACAGGGTTCCACTGAAGCTTTCTTT.

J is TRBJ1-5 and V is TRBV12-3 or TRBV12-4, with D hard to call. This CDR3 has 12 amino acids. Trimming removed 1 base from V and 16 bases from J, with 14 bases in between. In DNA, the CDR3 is TGTGCCAGCAGTTTAGACCGTTTGGGAGGACATTTT. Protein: CASSLDRLGGHF.

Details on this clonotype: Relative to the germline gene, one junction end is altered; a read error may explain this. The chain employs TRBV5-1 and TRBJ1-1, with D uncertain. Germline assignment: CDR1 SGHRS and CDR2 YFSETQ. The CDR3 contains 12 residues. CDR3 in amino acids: CASRLAGTEAFF. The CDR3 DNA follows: TGCGCCAGCAGGTTGGCGGGGACTGAAGCTTTCTTT.

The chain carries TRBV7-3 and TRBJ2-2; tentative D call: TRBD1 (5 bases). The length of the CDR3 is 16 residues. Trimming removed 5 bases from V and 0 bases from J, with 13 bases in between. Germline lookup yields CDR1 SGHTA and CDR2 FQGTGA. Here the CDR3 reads CASSPQGSANTGELFF. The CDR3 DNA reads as TGTGCCAGCAGCCCGCAGGGTTCGGCGAACACCGGGGAGCTGTTTTTT.

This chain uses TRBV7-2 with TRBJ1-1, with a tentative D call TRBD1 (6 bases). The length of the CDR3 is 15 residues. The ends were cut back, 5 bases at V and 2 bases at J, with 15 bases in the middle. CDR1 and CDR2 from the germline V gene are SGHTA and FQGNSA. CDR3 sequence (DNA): TGTGCCAGCAGCCTGACAGGAACGCGCAACACTGAAGCTTTCTTT. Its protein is CASSLTGTRNTEAFF.

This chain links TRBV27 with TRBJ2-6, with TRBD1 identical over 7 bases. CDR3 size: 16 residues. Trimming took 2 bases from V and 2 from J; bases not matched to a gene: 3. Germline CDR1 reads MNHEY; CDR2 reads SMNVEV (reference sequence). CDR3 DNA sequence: TGTGCCAGCAGTTTAAAGGGGGCCCCTGGGGCCAACGTCCTGACTTTC. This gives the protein CASSLKGAPGANVLTF.

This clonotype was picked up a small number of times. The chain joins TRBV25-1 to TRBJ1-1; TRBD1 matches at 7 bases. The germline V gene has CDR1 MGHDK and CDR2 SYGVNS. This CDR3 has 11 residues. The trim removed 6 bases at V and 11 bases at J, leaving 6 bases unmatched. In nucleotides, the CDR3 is TGTGCCAGCAGGGAGGGGGCAGGGGCTTTCTTT. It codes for CASREGAGAFF.

CDR3 protein: CASSYSGIQETQYF. The CDR3 DNA follows: TGTGCCAGCAGTTATTCCGGGATCCAAGAGACCCAGTACTTC. The chain is built from TRBV28 and TRBJ2-5; TRBD2 might be the D (5 bases). CDR1 is MDHEN and CDR2 is SYDVKM in the germline V gene. Trimming took off 4 bases at V and 1 base at J, with 10 bases between the two ends. The CDR3 spans 14 residues.

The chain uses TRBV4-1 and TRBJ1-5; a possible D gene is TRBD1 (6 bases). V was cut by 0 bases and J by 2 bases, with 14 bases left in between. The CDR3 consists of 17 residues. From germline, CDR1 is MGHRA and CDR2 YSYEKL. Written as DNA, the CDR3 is TGCGCCAGCAGCCAAGATGCGGCGGGGGCGGGCAATCAGCCCCAGCATTTT. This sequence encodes CASSQDAAGAGNQPQHF.